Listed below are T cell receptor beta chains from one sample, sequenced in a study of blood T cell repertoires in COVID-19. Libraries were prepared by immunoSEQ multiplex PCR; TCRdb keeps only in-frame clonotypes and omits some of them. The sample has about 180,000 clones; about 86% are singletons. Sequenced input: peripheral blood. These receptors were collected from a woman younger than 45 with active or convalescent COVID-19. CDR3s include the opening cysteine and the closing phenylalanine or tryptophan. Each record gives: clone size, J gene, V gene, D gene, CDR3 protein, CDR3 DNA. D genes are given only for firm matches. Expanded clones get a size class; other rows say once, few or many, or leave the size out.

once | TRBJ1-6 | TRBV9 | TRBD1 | CASSGTGDQNSPLHF | TGTGCCAGCAGCGGTACAGGGGATCAGAATTCACCCCTCCACTTT
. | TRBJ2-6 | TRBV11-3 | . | CASSHSDSPGANVLTF | TGTGCCAGCAGCCACTCGGACAGCCCTGGGGCCAACGTCCTGACTTTC
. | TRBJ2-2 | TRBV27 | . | CASSRSIETGELFF | TGTGCCAGCAGTAGATCGATAGAAACCGGGGAGCTGTTTTTT
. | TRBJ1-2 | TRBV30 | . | CASTVLRDYGYTF | TGTGCCTCGACGGTCCTCAGGGACTATGGCTACACCTTC
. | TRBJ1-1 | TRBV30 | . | CAWGQNTEAFF | TGTGCCTGGGGACAGAACACTGAAGCTTTCTTT
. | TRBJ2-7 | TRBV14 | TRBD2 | CASSLAGVLYEQYF | TGTGCCAGCAGCTTAGCGGGAGTTCTCTACGAGCAGTACTTC
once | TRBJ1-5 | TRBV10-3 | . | CAISEGGINQPQHF | TGTGCCATCAGTGAGGGGGGGATCAATCAGCCCCAGCATTTT
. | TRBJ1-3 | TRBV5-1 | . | CASSFNGLSGNTIYF | TGCGCCAGCAGCTTTAATGGACTCTCTGGAAACACCATATATTTT
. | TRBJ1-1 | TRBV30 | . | CAWRGGDKNTEAFF | TGTGCCTGGAGGGGGGGGGATAAGAACACTGAAGCTTTCTTT
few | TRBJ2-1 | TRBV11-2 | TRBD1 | CASSLSPGTGDYNEQFF | TGTGCCAGCAGCTTATCTCCCGGGACAGGGGACTACAATGAGCAGTTCTTC
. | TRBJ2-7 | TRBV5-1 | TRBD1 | CASSTGQGRYEQYF | TGCGCCAGCAGCACAGGACAGGGGCGCTACGAGCAGTACTTC
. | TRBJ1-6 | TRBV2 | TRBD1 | CASRQGAYSPLHF | TGTGCCAGCAGGCAGGGGGCGTATTCACCCCTCCACTTT
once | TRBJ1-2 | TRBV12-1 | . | CASSSGHSVYGYTF | TGTGCCAGCAGCTCAGGACACTCGGTTTATGGCTACACCTTC
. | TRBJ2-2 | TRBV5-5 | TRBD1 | CASSTGTGGLPGELFF | TGTGCCAGCAGCACCGGGACAGGGGGTCTACCCGGGGAGCTGTTTTTT
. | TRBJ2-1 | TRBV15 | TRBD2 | CATSLLAGGYNEQFF | TGTGCCACCAGTCTACTAGCGGGGGGGTACAATGAGCAGTTCTTC
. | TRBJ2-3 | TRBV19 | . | CATLSAPNTDTQYF | TGTGCCACCCTTTCAGCGCCTAACACAGATACGCAGTATTTT
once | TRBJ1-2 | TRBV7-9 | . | CASSWRQSSYGYTF | TGTGCCAGCAGCTGGCGACAGTCCAGCTATGGCTACACCTTC
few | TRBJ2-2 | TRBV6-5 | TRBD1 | CASSYQGANTGELFF | TGTGCCAGCAGTTACCAGGGGGCCAACACCGGGGAGCTGTTTTTT
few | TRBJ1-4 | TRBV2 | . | CASSGQATNEKLFF | TGTGCCAGCAGTGGACAGGCAACTAATGAAAAACTGTTTTTT
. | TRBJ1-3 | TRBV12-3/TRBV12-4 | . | CASSPAGNTIYF | TGTGCCAGCAGTCCCGCTGGAAACACCATATATTTT
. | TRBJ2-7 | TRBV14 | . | CASSPTQGRFPYEQYF | TGTGCCAGCAGCCCCACCCAAGGGAGGTTCCCCTACGAGCAGTACTTC
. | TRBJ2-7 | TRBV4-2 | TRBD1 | CASSQGGQGSYEQYF | TGTGCCAGCAGCCAAGGGGGACAGGGGTCCTACGAGCAGTACTTC
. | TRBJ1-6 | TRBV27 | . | CASSFSNSPLHF | TGTGCCAGCAGTTTTTCGAATTCACCCCTCCACTTT
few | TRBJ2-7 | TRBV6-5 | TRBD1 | CASSSPGTGIYEQYF | TGTGCCAGCAGTTCCCCCGGGACAGGGATCTACGAGCAGTACTTC
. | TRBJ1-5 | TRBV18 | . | CASSPDLQANQPQHF | TGTGCCAGCTCACCGGATTTGCAGGCTAATCAGCCCCAGCATTTT
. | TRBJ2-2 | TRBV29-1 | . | CSVGGRTNTGELFF | TGCAGCGTTGGGGGGAGGACGAACACCGGGGAGCTGTTTTTT
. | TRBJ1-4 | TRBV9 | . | CASSVAGEKLFF | TGTGCCAGCAGCGTAGCAGGTGAAAAACTGTTTTTT
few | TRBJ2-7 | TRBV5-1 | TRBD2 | CASSFETSGLPLQYF | TGCGCCAGCAGCTTTGAAACTAGCGGGTTGCCGTTACAGTACTTC
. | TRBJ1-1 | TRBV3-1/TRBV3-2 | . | CASSRGQMNTEAFF | TGTGCCAGCAGCCGTGGACAGATGAACACTGAAGCTTTCTTT
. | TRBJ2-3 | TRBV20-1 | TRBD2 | CSASRTSGSGTDTQYF | TGCAGTGCTAGTAGGACTAGCGGGAGTGGCACAGATACGCAGTATTTT
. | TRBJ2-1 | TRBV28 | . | CASSQDKSNEQFF | TGTGCCAGCAGCCAGGACAAATCAAATGAGCAGTTCTTC
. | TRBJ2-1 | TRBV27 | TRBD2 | CASSFRTSAINEQFF | TGTGCCAGCAGTTTTCGCACTAGCGCTATTAATGAGCAGTTCTTC
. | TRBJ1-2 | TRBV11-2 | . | CASSLVFGGRADGYTF | TGTGCCAGCAGCTTAGTTTTTGGGGGCAGGGCCGATGGCTACACCTTC
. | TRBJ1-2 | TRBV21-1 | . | CASSPKGPGTGNGYTF | TGTGCCAGCAGCCCAAAAGGCCCCGGGACAGGGAATGGCTACACCTTC
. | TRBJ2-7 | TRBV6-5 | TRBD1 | CASSYPTGTTYEQYF | TGTGCCAGCAGTTACCCGACAGGGACCACCTACGAGCAGTACTTC
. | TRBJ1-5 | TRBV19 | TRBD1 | CASRRDRGDNQPQHF | TGTGCCAGTAGGCGGGACAGAGGGGATAATCAGCCCCAGCATTTT
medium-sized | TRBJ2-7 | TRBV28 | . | CASSFRDSHYEQYF | TGTGCCAGCAGTTTCCGGGACTCCCACTACGAGCAGTACTTC
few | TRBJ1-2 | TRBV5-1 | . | CASSLEGADGYTF | TGCGCCAGCAGCTTGGAAGGGGCTGATGGCTACACCTTC
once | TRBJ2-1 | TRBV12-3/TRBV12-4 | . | CASSFSSNEQFF | TGTGCCAGCAGTTTTTCTAGCAATGAGCAGTTCTTC
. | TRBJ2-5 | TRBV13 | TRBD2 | CASKLAGGSAKETQYF | TGTGCCAGCAAACTAGCGGGAGGCTCAGCAAAAGAGACCCAGTACTTC